Listed here is a single T cell receptor (beta chain). Using immunoSEQ multiplex PCR, the repertoire was profiled, and TCRdb retains in-frame clones only, with some absent. This sample has 180,000 or so clones, with roughly 88% found just once. CDR3 length equals 18 residues. Germline values: CDR1 KGHSH, CDR2 LQKENI. Trimming stripped 2 bases from V and 6 bases from J, with 23 bases between. The data originate from a study of blood T cell repertoires in COVID-19. As for the study in general: Samples taken during acute and convalescent COVID-19 were collected in the United States, Italy and Spain.

V gene TRBV18 combines with J gene TRBJ1-5; D gene unclear. This clonotype was sampled from a human donor with active or convalescent COVID-19. The donor label of this sample is uncertain. Material: peripheral blood. The CDR3 loop is CASSPNRVLRNSGQPQHF. For the CDR3, the DNA is TGTGCCAGCTCACCAAACCGTGTATTAAGAAACTCTGGTCAGCCCCAGCATTTT.